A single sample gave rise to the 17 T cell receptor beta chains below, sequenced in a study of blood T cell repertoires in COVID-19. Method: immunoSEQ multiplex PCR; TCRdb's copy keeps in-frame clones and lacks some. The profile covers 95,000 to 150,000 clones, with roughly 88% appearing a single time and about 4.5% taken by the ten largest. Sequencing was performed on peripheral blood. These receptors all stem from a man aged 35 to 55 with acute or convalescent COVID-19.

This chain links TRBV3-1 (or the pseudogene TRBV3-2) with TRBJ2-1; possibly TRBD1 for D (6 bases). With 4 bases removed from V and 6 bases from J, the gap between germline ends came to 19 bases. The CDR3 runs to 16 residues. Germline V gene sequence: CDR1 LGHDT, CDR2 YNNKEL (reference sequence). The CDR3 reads CASSPGFSEGGNEQFF. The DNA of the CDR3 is TGTGCCAGCAGCCCCGGGTTTTCTGAAGGGGGCAATGAGCAGTTCTTC.

CDR3 in amino acids: CAWTPGGHGYTF. CDR3 coding DNA: TGTGCCTGGACCCCCGGGGGGCATGGCTACACCTTC. The chain joins TRBV30 to TRBJ1-2, with D possibly matching TRBD1 (6 bases). The CDR3 consists of 12 residues. Germline assignment: CDR1 GTSNPN and CDR2 SVGIG (reference sequence). Trimming left V 4 bases short and J 6 bases short, with 12 bases between.

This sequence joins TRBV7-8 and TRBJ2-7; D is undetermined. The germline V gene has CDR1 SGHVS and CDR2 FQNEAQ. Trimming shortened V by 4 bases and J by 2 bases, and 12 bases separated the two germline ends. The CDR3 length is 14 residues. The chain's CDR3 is CASSSVLLAYEQYF. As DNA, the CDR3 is TGTGCCAGCAGCTCGGTTCTCCTGGCCTACGAGCAGTACTTC.

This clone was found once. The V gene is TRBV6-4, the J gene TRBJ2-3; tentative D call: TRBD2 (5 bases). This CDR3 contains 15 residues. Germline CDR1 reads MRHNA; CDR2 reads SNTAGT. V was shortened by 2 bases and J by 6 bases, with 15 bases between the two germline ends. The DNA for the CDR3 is TGTGCCAGCAGTGACGGTCCCTCTGGCGGGGATACGCAGTATTTT. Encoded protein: CASSDGPSGGDTQYF.

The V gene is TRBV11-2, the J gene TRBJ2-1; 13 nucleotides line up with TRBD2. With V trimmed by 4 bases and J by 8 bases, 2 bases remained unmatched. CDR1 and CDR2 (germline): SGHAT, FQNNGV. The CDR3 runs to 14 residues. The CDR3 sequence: CASSSLAGGHEQFF. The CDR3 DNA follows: TGTGCCAGCAGCTCACTAGCGGGAGGGCATGAGCAGTTCTTC.

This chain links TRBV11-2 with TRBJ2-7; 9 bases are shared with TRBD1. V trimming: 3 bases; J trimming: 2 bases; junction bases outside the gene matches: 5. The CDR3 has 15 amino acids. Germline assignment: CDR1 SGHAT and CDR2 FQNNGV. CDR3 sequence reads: CASSLGQGLAYEQYF. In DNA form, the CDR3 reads TGTGCCAGCAGCTTGGGACAGGGTCTAGCCTACGAGCAGTACTTC. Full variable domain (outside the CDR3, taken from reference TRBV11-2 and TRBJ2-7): EAGVAQSPRYKIIEKRQSVAFWCNPISGHATLYWYQQILGQGPKLLIQFQNNGVVDDSQLPKDRFSAERLKGVDSTLKIQPAKLEDSAVYLCASSLGQGLAYEQYFGPGTRLTVT.

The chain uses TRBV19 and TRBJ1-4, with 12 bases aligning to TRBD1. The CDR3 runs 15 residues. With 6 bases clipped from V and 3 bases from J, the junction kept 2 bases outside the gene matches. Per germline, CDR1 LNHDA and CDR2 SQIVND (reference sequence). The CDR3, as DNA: TGTGCCAGTAGGGGACAGGGGGCTTCTAATGAAAAACTGTTTTTT. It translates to CASRGQGASNEKLFF.

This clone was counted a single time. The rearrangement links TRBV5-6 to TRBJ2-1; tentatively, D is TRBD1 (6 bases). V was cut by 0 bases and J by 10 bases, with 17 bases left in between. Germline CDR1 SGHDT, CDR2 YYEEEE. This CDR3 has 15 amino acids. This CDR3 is CASSLGGGGDREQFF. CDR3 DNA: TGTGCCAGCAGCTTGGGGGGCGGTGGAGACAGGGAGCAGTTCTTC.

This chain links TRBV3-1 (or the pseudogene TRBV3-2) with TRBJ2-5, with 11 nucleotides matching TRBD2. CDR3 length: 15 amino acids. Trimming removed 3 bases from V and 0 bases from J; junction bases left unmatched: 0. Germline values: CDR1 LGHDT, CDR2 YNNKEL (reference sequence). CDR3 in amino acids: CASSHSGRDQETQYF. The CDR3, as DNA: TGTGCCAGCAGCCATAGCGGGAGGGACCAAGAGACCCAGTACTTC.

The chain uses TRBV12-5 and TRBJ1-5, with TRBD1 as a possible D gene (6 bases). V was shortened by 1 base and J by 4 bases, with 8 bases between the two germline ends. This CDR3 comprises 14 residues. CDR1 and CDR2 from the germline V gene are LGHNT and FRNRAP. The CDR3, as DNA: TGTGCTAGTGGTTTGGGAACAGGGAATCAGCCCCAGCATTTT. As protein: CASGLGTGNQPQHF.

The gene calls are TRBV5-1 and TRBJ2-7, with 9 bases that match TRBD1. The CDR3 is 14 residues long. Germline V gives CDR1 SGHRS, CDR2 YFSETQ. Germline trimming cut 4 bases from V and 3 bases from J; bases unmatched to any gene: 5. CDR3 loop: CASSPPGQGYEQYF. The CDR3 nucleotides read TGCGCCAGCAGCCCGCCGGGACAGGGCTACGAGCAGTACTTC.

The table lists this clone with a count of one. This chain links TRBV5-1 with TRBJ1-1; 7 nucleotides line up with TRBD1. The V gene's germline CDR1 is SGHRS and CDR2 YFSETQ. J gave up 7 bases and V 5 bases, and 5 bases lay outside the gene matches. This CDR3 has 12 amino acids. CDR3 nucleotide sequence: TGCGCCAGCAGAGGGGGCGAAAATGAAGCTTTCTTT. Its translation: CASRGGENEAFF.

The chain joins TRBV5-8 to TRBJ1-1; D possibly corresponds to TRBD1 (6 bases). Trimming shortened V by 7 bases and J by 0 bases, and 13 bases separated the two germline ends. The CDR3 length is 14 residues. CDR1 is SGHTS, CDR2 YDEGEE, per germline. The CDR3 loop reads CASPTRTVNTEAFF. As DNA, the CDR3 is TGTGCCAGCCCAACCCGGACAGTGAACACTGAAGCTTTCTTT.

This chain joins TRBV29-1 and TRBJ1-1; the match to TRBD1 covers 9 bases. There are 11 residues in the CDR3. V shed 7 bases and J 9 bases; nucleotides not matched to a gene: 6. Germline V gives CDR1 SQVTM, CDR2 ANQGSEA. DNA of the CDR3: TGCAGCGCAAACAGGGGGCGCAAAGCTTTCTTT. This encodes CSANRGRKAFF.

The CDR3 reads CASSQTGTGEETQYF. CDR3 nucleotides: TGTGCCAGCAGCCAAACCGGGACAGGGGAAGAGACCCAGTACTTC. This chain links TRBV3-1 (or the pseudogene TRBV3-2) with TRBJ2-5, with 10 bases fitting TRBD1. Germline CDR1 reads LGHDT; CDR2 reads YNNKEL (reference sequence). V was pared by 2 bases and J by 3 bases, with 3 bases of the junction left unmatched. This CDR3 contains 15 residues.

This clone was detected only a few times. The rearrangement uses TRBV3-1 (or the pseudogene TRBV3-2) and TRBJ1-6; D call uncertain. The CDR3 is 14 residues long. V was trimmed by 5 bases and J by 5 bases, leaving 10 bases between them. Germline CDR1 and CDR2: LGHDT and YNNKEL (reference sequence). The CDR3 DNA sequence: TGTGCCAGCAGCTCCTTCGGGAATAATTCACCCCTCCACTTT. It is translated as CASSSFGNNSPLHF.

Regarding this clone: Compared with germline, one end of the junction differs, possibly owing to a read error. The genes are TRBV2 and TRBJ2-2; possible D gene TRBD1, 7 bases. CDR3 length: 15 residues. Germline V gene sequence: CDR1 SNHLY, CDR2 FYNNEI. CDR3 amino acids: CASREVRGDTGELFF. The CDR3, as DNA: TGTGCCAGCAGGGAAGTCAGGGGGGACACCGGGGAGCTGTTTTTT.